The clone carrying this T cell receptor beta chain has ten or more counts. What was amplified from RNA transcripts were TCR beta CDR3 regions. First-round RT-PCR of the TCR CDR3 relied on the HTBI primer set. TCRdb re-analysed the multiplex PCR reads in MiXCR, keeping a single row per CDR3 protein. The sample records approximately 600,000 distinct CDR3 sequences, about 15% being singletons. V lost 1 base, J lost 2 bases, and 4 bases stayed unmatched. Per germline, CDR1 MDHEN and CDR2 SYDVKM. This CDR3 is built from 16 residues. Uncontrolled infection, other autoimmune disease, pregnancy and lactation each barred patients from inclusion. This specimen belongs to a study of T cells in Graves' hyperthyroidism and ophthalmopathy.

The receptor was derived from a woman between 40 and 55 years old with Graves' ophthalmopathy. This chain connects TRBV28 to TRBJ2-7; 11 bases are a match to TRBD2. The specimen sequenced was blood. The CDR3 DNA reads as TGTGCCAGCAGTTTATCCATAGCGGGAGGGGCCTACGAGCAGTACTTC. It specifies CASSLSIAGGAYEQYF.